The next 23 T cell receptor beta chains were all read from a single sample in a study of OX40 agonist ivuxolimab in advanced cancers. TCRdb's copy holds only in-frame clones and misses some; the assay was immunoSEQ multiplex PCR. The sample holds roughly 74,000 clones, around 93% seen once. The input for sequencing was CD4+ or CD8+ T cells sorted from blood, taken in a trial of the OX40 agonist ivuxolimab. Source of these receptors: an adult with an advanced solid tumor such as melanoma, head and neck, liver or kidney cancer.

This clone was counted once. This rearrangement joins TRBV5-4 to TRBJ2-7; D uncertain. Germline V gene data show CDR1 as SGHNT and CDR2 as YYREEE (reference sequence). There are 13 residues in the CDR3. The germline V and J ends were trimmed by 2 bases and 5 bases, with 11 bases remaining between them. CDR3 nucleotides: TGTGCCAGCAGCTTTAGTAGGGAACACGAGCAGTACTTC. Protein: CASSFSREHEQYF.

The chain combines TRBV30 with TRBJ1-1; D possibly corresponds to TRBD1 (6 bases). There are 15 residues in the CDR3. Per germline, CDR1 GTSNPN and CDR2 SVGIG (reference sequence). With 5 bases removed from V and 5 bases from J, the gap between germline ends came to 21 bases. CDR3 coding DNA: TGTGCCTGGGTTCCCCTAGGGGGTTTATGGACTGAAGCTTTCTTT. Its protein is CAWVPLGGLWTEAFF.

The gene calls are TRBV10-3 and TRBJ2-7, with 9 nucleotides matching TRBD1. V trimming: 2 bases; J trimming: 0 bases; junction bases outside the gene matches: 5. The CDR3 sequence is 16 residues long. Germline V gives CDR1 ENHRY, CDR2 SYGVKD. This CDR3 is CAISELWTGDSYEQYF. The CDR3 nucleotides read TGTGCCATCAGTGAGCTTTGGACAGGGGACTCCTACGAGCAGTACTTC.

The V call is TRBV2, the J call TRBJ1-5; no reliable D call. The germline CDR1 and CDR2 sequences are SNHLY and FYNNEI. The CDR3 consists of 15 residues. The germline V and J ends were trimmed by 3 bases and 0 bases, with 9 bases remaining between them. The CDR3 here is CASSESVFSNQPQHF. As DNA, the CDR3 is TGTGCCAGCAGTGAGTCGGTCTTTAGCAATCAGCCCCAGCATTTT. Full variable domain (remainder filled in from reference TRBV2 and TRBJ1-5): EPEVTQTPSHQVTQMGQEVILRCVPISNHLYFYWYRQILGQKVEFLVSFYNNEISEKSEIFDDQFSVERPDGSNFTLKIRSTKLEDSAMYFCASSESVFSNQPQHFGDGTRLSIL.

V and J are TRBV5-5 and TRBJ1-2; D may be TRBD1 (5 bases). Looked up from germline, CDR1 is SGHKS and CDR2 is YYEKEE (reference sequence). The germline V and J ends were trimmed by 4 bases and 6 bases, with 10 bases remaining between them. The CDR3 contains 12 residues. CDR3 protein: CASSLTEHGYTF. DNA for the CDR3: TGTGCCAGCAGCCTGACAGAACATGGCTACACCTTC.

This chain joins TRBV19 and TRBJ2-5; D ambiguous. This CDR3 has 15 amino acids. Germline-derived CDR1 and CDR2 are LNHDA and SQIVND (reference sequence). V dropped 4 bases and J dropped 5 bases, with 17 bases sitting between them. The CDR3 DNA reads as TGTGCCAGTAGTAAAATTGGCCTGCCCGGGGAGACCCAGTACTTC. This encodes CASSKIGLPGETQYF.

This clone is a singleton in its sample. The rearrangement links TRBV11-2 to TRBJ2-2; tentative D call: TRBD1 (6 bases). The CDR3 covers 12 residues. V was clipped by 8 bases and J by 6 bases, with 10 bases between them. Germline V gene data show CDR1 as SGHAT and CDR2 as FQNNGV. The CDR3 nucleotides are TGTGCCAGCGGGGGACATGCCGGGGAGCTGTTTTTT. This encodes CASGGHAGELFF.

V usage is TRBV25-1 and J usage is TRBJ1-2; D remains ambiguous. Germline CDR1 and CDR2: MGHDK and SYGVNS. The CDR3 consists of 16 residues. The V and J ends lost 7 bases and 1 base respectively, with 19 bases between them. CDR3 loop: CASTESRTFFNYGYTF. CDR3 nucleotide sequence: TGTGCCAGCACCGAAAGCCGGACCTTCTTTAACTATGGCTACACCTTC.

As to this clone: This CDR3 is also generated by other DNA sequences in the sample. The CDR3 region has the DNA TGTGCCAGCAGCTTAGAACTCTATGGCTACACCTTC. This encodes CASSLELYGYTF. V is TRBV7-9 and J is TRBJ1-2, with no clear D. With 1 base removed from V and 4 bases from J, the gap between germline ends came to 4 bases. Germline V gene lookup returns CDR1 SEHNR and CDR2 FQNEAQ (reference sequence). The CDR3 is 12 amino acids.

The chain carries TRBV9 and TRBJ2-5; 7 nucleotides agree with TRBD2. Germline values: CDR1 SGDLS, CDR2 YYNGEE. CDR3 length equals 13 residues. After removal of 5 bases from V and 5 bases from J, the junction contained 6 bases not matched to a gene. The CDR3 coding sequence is TGTGCCAGCAGGCCGCTCGGGGGGGAGACCCAGTACTTC. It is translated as CASRPLGGETQYF.

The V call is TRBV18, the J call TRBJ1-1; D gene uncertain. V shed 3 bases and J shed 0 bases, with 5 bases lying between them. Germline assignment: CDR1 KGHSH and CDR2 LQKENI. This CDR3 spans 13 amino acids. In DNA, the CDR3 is TGTGCCAGCTCACCGCGGATGAACACTGAAGCTTTCTTT. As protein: CASSPRMNTEAFF. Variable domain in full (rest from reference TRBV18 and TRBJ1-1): NAGVMQNPRHLVRRRGQEARLRCSPMKGHSHVYWYRQLPEEGLKFMVYLQKENIIDESGMPKERFSAEFPKEGPSILRIQQVVRGDSAAYFCASSPRMNTEAFFGQGTRLTVV.

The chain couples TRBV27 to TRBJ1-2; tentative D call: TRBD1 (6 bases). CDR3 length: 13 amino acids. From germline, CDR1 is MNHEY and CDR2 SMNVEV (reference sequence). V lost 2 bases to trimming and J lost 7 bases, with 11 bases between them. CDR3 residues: CASSLGGAAGYTF. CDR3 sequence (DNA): TGTGCCAGCAGTTTAGGGGGGGCGGCTGGCTACACCTTC.

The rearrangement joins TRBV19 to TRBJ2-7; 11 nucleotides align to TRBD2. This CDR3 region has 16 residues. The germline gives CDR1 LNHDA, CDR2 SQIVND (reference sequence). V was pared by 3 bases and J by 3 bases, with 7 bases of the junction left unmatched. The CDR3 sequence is CASSILAGGLLYEQYF. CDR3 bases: TGTGCCAGTAGTATTCTAGCGGGGGGACTCCTCTACGAGCAGTACTTC.

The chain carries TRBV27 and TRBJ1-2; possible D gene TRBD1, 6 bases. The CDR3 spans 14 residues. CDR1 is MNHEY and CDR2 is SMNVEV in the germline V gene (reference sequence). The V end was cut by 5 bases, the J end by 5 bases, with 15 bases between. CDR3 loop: CASSAQQGWYGYTF. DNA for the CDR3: TGTGCCAGCAGTGCACAACAGGGATGGTATGGCTACACCTTC.

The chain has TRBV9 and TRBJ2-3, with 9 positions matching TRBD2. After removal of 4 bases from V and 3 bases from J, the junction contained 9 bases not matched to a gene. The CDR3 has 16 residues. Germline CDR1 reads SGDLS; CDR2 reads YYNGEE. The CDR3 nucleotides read TGTGCCAGCAGCCCCCGATGGCGGGGGGGTACAGATACGCAGTATTTT. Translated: CASSPRWRGGTDTQYF.

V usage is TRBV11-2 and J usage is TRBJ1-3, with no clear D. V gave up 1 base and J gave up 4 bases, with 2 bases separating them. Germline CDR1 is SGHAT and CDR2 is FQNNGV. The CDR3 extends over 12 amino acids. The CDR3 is CASSLAGNTIYF. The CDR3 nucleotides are TGTGCCAGCAGCTTAGCGGGAAACACCATATATTTT.

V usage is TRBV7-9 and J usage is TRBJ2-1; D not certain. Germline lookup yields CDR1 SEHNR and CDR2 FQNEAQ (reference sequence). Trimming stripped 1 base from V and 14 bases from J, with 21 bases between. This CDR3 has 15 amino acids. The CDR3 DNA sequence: TGTGCCAGCAGCTTAGGGAAAATCCCCCCCTTTAATGAGTTCTTC. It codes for CASSLGKIPPFNEFF.

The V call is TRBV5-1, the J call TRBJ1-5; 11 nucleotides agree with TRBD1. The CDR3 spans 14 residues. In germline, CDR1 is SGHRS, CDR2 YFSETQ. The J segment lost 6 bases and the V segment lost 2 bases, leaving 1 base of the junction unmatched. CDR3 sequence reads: CASSFGTGGQPQHF. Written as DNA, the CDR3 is TGCGCCAGCAGCTTCGGGACAGGGGGTCAGCCCCAGCATTTT.

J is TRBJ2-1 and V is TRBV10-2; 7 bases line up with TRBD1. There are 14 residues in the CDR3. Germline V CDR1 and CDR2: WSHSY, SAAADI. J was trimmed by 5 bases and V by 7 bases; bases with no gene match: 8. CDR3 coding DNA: TGCGCCAGCACCATCACAGGGGAAAACAATGAGCAGTTCTTC. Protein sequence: CASTITGENNEQFF.

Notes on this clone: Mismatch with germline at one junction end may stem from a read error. The CDR3 loop is CASSATGTSGELFF. As DNA, the CDR3 is TGTGCTAGCAGCGCCACGGGGACCTCCGGGGAGCTGTTTTTT. The chain combines TRBV7-7 with TRBJ2-2, with D possibly being TRBD1 or TRBD2 (5 bases each). The CDR3 contains 14 residues. Looked up from germline, CDR1 is SSHAT and CDR2 is FNYEAQ (reference sequence).

The CDR3 region is CASWGAAGYTF. The CDR3 DNA reads TGTGCCAGCTGGGGGGCGGCTGGCTACACCTTC. The chain carries TRBV6-6 and TRBJ1-2, with a possible D match to TRBD1 (6 bases). Trimming took 8 bases from V and 7 from J, leaving 11 bases between them. The CDR3 length is 11 residues. CDR1 MNHNY and CDR2 SVGAGI come from the germline V gene (reference sequence).

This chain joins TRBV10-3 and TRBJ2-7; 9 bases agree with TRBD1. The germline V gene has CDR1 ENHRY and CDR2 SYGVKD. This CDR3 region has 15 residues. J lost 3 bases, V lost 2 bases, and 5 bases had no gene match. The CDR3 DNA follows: TGTGCCATCAGTGAGCCGGGACAGGGAGACTACGAGCAGTACTTC. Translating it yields CAISEPGQGDYEQYF.

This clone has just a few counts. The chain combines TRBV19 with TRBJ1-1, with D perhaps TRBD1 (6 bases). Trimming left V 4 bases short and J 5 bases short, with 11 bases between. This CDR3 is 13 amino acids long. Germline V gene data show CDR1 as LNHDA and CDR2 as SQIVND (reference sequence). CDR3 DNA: TGTGCCAGTAGTACCAGGGGATGGACTGAAGCTTTCTTT. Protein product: CASSTRGWTEAFF.